The source of this T cell receptor beta chain is a study of chemoradiotherapy in HPV16-positive cancers. The CDR3 totals 14 residues. V was pared by 2 bases and J by 2 bases, with 9 bases between. CDR1 and CDR2 from the germline V gene are MNHNY and SVGAGI (reference sequence). The table came from immunoSEQ multiplex PCR; TCRdb's copy has only in-frame clones and leaves some out. This sample has around 12,000 clones, with around 77% found just once. The source is a human donor with HPV-associated anogenital cancer. This rearrangement joins TRBV6-6 to TRBJ1-2; the D is unclear. The sample here was taken from a patient who underwent chemoradiotherapy. The CDR3 region is CASSYGGVNYGYTF. The CDR3 DNA sequence: TGTGCCAGCAGTTACGGCGGCGTGAACTATGGCTACACCTTC.